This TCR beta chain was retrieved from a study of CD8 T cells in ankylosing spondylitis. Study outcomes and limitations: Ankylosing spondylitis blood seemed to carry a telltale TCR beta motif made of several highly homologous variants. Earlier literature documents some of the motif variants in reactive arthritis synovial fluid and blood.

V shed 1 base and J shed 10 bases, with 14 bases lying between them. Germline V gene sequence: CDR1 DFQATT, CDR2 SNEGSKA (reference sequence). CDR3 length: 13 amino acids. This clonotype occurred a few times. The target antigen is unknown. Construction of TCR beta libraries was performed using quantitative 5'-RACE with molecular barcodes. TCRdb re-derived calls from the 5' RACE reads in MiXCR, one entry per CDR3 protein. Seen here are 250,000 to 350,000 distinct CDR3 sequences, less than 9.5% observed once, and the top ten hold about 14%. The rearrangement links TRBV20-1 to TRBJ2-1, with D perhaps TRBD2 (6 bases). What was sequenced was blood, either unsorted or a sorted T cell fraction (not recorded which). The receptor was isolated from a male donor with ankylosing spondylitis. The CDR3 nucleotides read TGCAGTGCTAGAGTCGTCCTAGCGAGGGAGCAGTTCTTC. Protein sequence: CSARVVLAREQFF.